This TCR beta chain was sequenced for a study of blood T cell repertoires in COVID-19. Germline V gives CDR1 MNHEY, CDR2 SVGAGI. There are 12 residues in the CDR3. V gave up 5 bases and J gave up 8 bases, with 12 bases separating them. This clone came up once. Sequenced by immunoSEQ multiplex PCR; TCRdb stores in-frame clones only, minus some. The table has fewer than 400,000 clones, 86% seen once. The sequence derives from a young man who had recovered from COVID-19. The chain joins TRBV6-5 to TRBJ1-2, with no clear D. The sample comprised PBMCs or T cells enriched from blood (not recorded which). This chain's CDR3 is CASSHRTGGYTF. The CDR3 DNA sequence: TGTGCCAGCAGTCATCGGACGGGAGGCTACACCTTC.